This T cell receptor beta chain was observed in a study of Graves' ophthalmopathy and Graves' hyperthyroidism. Overall study results and limits: Using 13 signatures, a model distinguished ophthalmopathy from stable hyperthyroidism, reaching around 90% sensitivity and 81.08% specificity.

The CDR3 is made up of 16 amino acids. V was pared by 6 bases and J by 2 bases, with 19 bases between. Germline CDR1 MNHEY, CDR2 SMNVEV (reference sequence). The table lists this clonotype with a count of one. Its antigen is undetermined. Amplified material comprised TCR beta CDR3 regions derived from RNA transcripts. HTBI-primed first-round RT-PCR preceded second-round multiplex PCR. TCRdb ran MiXCR on the multiplex PCR reads and lists one entry per CDR3 protein. The sample includes 500,000 to 600,000 distinct CDR3 sequences, under 45% seen only once; the top ten take approximately 4.1%. Sequencing input: peripheral blood or thyroid tissue (not recorded which). The chain couples TRBV27 to TRBJ2-5; D assignment may be TRBD1 or TRBD2 (5 bases each). The source of this sequence is an adult man with Graves' hyperthyroidism. For the CDR3, the DNA is TGTGCCAGCAGAAACATCCGGGACGCTACACAAGAGACCCAGTACTTC. Residues: CASRNIRDATQETQYF.